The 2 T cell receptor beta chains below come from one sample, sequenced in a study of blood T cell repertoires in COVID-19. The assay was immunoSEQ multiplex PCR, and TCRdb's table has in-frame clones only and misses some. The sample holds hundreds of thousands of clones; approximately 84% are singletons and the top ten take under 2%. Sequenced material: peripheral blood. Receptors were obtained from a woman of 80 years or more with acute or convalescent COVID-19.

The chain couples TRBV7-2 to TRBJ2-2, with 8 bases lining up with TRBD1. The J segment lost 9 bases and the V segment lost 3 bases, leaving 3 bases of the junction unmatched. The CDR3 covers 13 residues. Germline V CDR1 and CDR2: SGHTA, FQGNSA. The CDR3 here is CASSFDRGRELFF. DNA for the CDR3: TGTGCCAGCAGCTTCGACAGGGGCAGGGAGCTGTTTTTT.

CDR3 DNA: TGTGCCAGCAGCTTAACGAAGGAGGGGAAGCAGTACTTC. Its translation is CASSLTKEGKQYF. V is TRBV7-3 and J is TRBJ2-7, with D possibly matching TRBD2 (6 bases). Trimming took off 0 bases at V and 8 bases at J, with 11 bases between the two ends. Germline loops: CDR1 SGHTA, CDR2 FQGTGA. The CDR3 loop spans 13 amino acids.